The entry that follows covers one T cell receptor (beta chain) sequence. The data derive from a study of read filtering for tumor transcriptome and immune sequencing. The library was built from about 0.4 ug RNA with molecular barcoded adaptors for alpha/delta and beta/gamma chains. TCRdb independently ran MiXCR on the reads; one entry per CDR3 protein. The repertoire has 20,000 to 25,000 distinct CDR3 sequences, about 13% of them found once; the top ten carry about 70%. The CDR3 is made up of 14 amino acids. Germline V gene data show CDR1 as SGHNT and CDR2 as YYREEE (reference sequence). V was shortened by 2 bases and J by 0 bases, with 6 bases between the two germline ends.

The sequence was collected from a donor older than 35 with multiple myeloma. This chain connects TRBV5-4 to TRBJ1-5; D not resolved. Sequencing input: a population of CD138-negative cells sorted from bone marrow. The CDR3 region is CASSFGSSNQPQHF. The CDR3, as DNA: TGTGCCAGCAGCTTTGGCAGTAGCAATCAGCCCCAGCATTTT.